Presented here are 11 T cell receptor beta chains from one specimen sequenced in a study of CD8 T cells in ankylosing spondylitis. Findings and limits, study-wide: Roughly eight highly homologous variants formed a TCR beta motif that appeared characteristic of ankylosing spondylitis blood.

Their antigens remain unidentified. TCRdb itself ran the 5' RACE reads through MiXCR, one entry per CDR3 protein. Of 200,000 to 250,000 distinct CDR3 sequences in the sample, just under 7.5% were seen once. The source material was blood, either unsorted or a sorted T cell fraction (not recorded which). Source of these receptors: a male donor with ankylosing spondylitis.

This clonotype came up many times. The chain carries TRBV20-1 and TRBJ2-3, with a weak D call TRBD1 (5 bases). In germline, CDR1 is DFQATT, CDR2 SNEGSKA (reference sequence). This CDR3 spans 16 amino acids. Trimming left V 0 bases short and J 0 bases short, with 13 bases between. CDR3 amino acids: CSARDGFRESTDTQYF. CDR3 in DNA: TGCAGTGCTAGAGATGGTTTCAGGGAAAGCACAGATACGCAGTATTTT.

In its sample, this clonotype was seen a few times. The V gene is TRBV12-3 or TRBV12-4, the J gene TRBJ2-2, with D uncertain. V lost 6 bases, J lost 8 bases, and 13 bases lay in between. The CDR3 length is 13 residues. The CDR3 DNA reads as TGTGCCAGCAGCCCCCTGGTGACTGGGGAGCTGTTTTTT. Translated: CASSPLVTGELFF.

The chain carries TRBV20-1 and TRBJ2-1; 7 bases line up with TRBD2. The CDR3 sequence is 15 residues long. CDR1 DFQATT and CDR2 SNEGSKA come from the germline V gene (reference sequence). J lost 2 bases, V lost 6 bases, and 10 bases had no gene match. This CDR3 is CSATRGRRPYNEQFF. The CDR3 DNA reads TGCAGTGCCACCCGCGGGAGACGCCCCTACAATGAGCAGTTCTTC.

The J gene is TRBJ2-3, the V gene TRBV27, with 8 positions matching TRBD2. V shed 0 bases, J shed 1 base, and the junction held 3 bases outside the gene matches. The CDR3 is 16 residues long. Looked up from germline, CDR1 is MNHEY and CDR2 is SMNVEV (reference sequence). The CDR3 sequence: CASSLSKTSGTDTQYF. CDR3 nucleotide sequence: TGTGCCAGCAGTTTATCGAAGACTAGCGGCACAGATACGCAGTATTTT.

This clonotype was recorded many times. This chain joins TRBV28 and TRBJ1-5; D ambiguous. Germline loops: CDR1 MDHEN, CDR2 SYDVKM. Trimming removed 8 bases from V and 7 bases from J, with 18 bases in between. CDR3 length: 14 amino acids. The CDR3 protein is CASAQALTKQPQHF. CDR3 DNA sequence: TGTGCCAGCGCCCAAGCCCTCACGAAACAGCCCCAGCATTTT.

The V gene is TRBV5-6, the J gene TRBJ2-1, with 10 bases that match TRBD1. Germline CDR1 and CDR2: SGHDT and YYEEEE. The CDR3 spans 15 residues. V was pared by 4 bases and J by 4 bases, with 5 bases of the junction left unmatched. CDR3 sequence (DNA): TGTGCCAGCAGCACGACAGGGGGCTCTTACAATGAGCAGTTCTTC. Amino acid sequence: CASSTTGGSYNEQFF.

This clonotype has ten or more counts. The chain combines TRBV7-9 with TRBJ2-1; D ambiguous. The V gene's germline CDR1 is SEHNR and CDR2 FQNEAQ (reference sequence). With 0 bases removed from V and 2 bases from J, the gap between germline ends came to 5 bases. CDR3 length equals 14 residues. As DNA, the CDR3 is TGTGCCAGCAGCTTAGCCGACCCCTACAATGAGCAGTTCTTC. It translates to CASSLADPYNEQFF.

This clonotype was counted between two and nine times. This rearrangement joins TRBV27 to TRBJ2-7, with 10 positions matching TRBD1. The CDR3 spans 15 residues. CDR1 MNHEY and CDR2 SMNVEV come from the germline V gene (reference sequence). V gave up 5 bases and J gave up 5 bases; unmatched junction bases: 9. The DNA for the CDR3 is TGTGCCAGCAGTAAGTGGGGGACAGGGGTCGACGAGCAGTACTTC. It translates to CASSKWGTGVDEQYF.

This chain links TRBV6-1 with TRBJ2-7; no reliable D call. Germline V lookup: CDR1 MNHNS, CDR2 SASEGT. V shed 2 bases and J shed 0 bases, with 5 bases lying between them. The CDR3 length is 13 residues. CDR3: CASSELYSYEQYF. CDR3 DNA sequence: TGTGCCAGCAGTGAACTCTACTCCTACGAGCAGTACTTC.

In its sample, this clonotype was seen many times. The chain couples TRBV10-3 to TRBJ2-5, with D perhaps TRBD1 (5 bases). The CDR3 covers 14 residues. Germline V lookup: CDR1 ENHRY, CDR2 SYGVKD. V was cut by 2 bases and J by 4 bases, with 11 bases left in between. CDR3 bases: TGTGCCATCAGTGAGGCTAGGGGAAGAGAGACCCAGTACTTC. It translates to CAISEARGRETQYF.

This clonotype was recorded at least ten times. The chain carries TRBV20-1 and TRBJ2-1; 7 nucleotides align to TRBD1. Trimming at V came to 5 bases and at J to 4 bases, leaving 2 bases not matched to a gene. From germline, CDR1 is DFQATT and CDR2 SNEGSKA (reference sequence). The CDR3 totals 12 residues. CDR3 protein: CSAGDSYNEQFF. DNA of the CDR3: TGCAGTGCTGGGGACAGTTACAATGAGCAGTTCTTC.